These 3 T cell receptor beta chains were all obtained from the same sample, sequenced in a study of shared T cell receptors in the human thymus. Sequencing was performed with immunoSEQ multiplex PCR; in TCRdb, only in-frame clones are kept and a portion is missing. The data hold about 660,000 clones, with 88% observed a single time. These data are also associated with another study on human thymus T cells.

Material for sequencing was thymocytes. These receptor sequences come from a boy in the first two years of life with a congenital heart defect.

The chain has TRBV2 and TRBJ2-1, with D unclear. Trimming took 5 bases from V and 0 from J, leaving 5 bases between them. CDR1 and CDR2 (germline): SNHLY, FYNNEI. The CDR3 loop spans 13 amino acids. CDR3 coding DNA: TGTGCCAGCAGTTCGAGCTCCTACAATGAGCAGTTCTTC. Its translation: CASSSSSYNEQFF.

This chain links TRBV29-1 with TRBJ2-7; TRBD1 might be the D (6 bases). CDR1 is SQVTM and CDR2 is ANQGSEA in the germline V gene. The CDR3 covers 15 residues. The V end lost 6 bases, the J end lost 4 bases, and 22 bases lay between the germline ends. The CDR3 DNA follows: TGCAGCGTGGGCGGAAGGGGGACCAAGGCTTACGAGCAGTACTTC. Its translation is CSVGGRGTKAYEQYF.

This sequence joins TRBV7-2 and TRBJ2-2, with 14 bases that match TRBD2. CDR3 length: 20 amino acids. J was trimmed by 6 bases and V by 0 bases; bases with no gene match: 12. The germline gives CDR1 SGHTA, CDR2 FQGNSA. In DNA, the CDR3 is TGTGCCAGCAGCTTAGCCAGGACTAGCGGGAGGAAAGAACACCCCGGGGAGCTGTTTTTT. It yields the protein CASSLARTSGRKEHPGELFF.